This TCR beta chain was observed in a study of blood T cell repertoires in COVID-19. Produced via immunoSEQ multiplex PCR; TCRdb's table is partial and in-frame only. The sample includes 300,000 to 450,000 clones, 80% to 90% of them seen just once. The specimen was PBMCs or T cells enriched from blood (not recorded which). This clonotype was obtained from a man between 18 and 29 years old who had recovered from COVID-19.

CDR3 sequence: CASQGYYGYTF. The CDR3 DNA is TGTGCCAGTCAGGGCTACTATGGCTACACCTTC. The chain links TRBV19 to TRBJ1-2; perhaps TRBD1 as D (5 bases). The V gene's germline CDR1 is LNHDA and CDR2 SQIVND (reference sequence). This CDR3 region has 11 residues. The V and J ends lost 8 bases and 3 bases respectively, with 7 bases between them.